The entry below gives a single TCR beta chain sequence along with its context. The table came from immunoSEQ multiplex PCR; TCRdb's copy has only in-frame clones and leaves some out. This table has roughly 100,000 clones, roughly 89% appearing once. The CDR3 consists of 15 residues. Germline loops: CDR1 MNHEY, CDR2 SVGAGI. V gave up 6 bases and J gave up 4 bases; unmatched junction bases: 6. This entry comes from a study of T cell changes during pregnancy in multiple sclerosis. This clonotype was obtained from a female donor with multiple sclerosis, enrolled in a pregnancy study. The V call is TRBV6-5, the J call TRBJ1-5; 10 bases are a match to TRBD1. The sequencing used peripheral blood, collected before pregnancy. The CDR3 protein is CASSPGQGTNQPQHF. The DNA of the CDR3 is TGTGCCAGCAGCCCGGGACAGGGGACGAATCAGCCCCAGCATTTT.